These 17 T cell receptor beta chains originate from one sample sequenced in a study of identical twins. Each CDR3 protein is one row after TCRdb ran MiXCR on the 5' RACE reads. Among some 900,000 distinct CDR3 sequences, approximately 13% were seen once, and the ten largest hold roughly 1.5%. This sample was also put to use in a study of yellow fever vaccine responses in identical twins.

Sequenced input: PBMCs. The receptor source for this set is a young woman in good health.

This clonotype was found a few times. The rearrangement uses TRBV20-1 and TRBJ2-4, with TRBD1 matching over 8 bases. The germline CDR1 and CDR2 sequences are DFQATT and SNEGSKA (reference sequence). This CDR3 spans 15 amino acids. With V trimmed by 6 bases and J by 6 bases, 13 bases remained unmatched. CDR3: CSAFPLGQAGNIQYF. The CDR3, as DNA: TGCAGTGCCTTCCCCCTGGGACAGGCTGGAAACATTCAGTACTTC.

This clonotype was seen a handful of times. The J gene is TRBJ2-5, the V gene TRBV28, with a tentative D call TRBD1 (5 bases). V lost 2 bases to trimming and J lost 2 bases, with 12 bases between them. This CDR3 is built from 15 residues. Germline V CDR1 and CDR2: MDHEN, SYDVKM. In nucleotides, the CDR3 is TGTGCCAGCAGTTTAGGGGCAAGGACACAAGAGACCCAGTACTTC. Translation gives CASSLGARTQETQYF.

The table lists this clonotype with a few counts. The CDR3 reads CASASSPSYNEQFF. For the CDR3, the DNA is TGTGCTAGTGCCTCTAGCCCGTCCTACAATGAGCAGTTCTTC. V gene TRBV12-5 combines with J gene TRBJ2-1; TRBD2 might be the D (5 bases). The CDR3 totals 14 residues. V was clipped by 7 bases and J by 1 base, with 11 bases between them. CDR1 and CDR2 (germline): LGHNT, FRNRAP. The full variable domain, completed using reference TRBV12-5 and TRBJ2-1, is DARVTQTPRHKVTEMGQEVTMRCQPILGHNTVFWYRQTMMQGLELLAYFRNRAPLDDSGMPKDRFSAEMPDATLATLKIQPSEPRDSAVYFCASASSPSYNEQFFGPGTRLTVL.

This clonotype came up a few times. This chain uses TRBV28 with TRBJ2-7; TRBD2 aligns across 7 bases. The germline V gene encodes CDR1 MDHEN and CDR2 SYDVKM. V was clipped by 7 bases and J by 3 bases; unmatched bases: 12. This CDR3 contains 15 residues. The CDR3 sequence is CASTTSGTKGYEQYF. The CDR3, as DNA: TGTGCCAGCACCACGAGCGGGACTAAAGGCTACGAGCAGTACTTC.

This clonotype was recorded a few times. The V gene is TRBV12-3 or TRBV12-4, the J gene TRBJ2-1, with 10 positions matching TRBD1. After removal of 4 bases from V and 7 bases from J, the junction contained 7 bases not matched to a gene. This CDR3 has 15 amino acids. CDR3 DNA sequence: TGTGCCAGCAGTTCCCGGGACAGGGGAGGTAATGAGCAGTTCTTC. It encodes CASSSRDRGGNEQFF.

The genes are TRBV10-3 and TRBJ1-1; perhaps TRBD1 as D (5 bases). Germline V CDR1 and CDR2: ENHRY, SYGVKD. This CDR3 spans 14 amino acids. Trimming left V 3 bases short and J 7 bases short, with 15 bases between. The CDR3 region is CAISESGSFLEAFF. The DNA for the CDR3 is TGTGCCATCAGTGAATCAGGGTCTTTCCTTGAAGCTTTCTTT.

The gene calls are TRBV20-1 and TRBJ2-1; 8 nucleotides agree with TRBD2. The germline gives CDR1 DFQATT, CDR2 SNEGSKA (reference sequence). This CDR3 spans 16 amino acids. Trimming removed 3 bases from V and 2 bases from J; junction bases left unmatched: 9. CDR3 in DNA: TGCAGTGCTAGTGACTTAGCGGGGCCACCCTACAATGAGCAGTTCTTC. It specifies CSASDLAGPPYNEQFF.

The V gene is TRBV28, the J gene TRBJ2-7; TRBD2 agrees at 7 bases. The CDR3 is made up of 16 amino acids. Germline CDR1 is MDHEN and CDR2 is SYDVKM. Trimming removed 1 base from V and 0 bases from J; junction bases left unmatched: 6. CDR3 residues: CASSLSSAGSSYEQYF. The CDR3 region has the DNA TGTGCCAGCAGTTTATCCTCAGCGGGAAGCTCCTACGAGCAGTACTTC.

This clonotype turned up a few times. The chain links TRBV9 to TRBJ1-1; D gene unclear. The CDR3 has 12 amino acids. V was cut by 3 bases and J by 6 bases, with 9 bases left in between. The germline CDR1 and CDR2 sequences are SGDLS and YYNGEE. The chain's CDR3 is CASSGQKPEAFF. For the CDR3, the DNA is TGTGCCAGCAGCGGACAAAAACCTGAAGCTTTCTTT.

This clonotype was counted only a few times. CDR3 in DNA: TGTGCCAGCAGTTCCCGGGACAGGGGTTTTGAGCAGTTCTTC. Protein: CASSSRDRGFEQFF. The chain has TRBV28 and TRBJ2-1, with 10 bases lining up with TRBD1. The CDR3 loop spans 14 amino acids. The trim removed 4 bases at V and 9 bases at J, leaving 6 bases unmatched. Germline CDR1 reads MDHEN; CDR2 reads SYDVKM.

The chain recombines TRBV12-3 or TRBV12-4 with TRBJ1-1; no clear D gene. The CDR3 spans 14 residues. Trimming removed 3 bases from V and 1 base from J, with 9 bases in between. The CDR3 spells CASSLVPQNTEAFF. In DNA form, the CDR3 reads TGTGCCAGCAGTTTGGTGCCACAGAACACTGAAGCTTTCTTT.

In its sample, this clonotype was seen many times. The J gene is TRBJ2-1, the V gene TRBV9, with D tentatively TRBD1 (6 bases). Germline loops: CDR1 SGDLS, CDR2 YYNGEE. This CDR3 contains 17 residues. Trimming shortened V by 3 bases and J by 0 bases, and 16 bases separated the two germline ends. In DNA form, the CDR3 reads TGTGCCAGCAGCGGCTCCCCAGGGGCAGTCTCCTACAATGAGCAGTTCTTC. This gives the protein CASSGSPGAVSYNEQFF.

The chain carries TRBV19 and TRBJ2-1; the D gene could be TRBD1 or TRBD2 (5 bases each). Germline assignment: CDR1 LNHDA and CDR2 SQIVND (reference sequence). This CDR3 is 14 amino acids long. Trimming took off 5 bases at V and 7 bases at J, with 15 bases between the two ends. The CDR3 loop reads CASSLLGVRNEQFF. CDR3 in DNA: TGTGCCAGTAGTCTACTAGGGGTAAGGAATGAGCAGTTCTTC.

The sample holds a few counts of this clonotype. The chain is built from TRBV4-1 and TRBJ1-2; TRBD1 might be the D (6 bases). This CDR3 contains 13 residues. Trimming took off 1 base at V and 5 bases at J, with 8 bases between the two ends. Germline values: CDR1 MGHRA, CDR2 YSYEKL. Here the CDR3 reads CASSQGQEYGYTF. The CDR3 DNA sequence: TGCGCCAGCAGCCAAGGACAGGAGTATGGCTACACCTTC.

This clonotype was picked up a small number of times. The CDR3 region is CASSQDGRGDYEQYF. DNA of the CDR3: TGTGCCAGCAGCCAGGACGGCAGGGGAGATTACGAGCAGTACTTC. V usage is TRBV4-2 and J usage is TRBJ2-7, with a tentative D call TRBD1 (6 bases). The CDR3 has 15 amino acids. The germline CDR1 and CDR2 sequences are LGHNA and YNFKEQ. Trimming pared 3 bases from V and 4 bases from J, leaving 16 bases between.

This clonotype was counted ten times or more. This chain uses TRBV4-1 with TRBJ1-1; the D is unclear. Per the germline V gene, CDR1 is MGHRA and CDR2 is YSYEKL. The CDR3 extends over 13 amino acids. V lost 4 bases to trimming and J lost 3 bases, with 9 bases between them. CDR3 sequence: CASSPPEDTEAFF. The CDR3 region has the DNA TGCGCCAGCAGCCCACCGGAGGACACTGAAGCTTTCTTT.

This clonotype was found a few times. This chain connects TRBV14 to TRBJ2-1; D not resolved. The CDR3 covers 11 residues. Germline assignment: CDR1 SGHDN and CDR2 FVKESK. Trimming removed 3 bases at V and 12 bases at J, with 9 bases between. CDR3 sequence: CASSQNSVQFF. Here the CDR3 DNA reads TGTGCCAGCAGCCAGAATTCCGTGCAGTTCTTC.